The subject of this entry is one T cell receptor (beta chain). The data stem from a study of blood T cell repertoires in COVID-19. Study in general: Sources were T cells, B-cell-depleted T cells, or PBMCs; the material itself was cDNA or gDNA.

Looked up from germline, CDR1 is KGHSH and CDR2 is LQKENI. This CDR3 comprises 13 residues. V was pared by 4 bases and J by 5 bases, with 12 bases between. Only in-frame clones appear in the TCRdb table, and some are missing; sequencing was by immunoSEQ multiplex PCR. This table holds approximately 280,000 clones, 87% found once. Study members were between about 18 and 100 years old and lived in approximately 25 US regions. The material sequenced was PBMCs or T cells enriched from blood (not recorded which). The source of this sequence is a woman aged 40 to 50 who had recovered from COVID-19. This chain links TRBV18 with TRBJ2-7; no firm D call. CDR3 in DNA: TGTGCCAGCTCACGAACCCCTAAAGACGAGCAGTACTTC. It encodes CASSRTPKDEQYF.